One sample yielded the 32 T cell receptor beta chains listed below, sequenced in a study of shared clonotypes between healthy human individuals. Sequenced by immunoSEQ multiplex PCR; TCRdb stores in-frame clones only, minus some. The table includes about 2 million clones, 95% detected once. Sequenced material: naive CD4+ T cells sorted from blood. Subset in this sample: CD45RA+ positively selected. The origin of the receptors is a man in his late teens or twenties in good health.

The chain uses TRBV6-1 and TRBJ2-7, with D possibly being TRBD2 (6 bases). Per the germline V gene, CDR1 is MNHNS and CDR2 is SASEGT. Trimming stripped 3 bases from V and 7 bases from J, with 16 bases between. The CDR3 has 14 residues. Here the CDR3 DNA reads TGTGCCAGCAGTGAGGCGGGACCCTCCTGGGAGCAGTACTTC. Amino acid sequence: CASSEAGPSWEQYF.

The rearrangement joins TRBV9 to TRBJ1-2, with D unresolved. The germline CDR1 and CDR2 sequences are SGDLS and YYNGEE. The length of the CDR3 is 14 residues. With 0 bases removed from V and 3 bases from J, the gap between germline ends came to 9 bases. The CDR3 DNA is TGTGCCAGCAGCGTAGGCGGGTTGGACTATGGCTACACCTTC. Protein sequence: CASSVGGLDYGYTF.

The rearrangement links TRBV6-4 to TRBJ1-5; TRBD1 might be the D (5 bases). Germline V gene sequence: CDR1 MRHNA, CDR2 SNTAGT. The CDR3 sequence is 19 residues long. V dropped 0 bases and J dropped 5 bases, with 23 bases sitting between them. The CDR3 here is CASSDSIPNGPDSHQPQHF. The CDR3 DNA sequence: TGTGCCAGCAGTGACTCGATCCCCAATGGCCCCGACAGTCATCAGCCCCAGCATTTT.

The CDR3 here is CASSPISDRGSGEQYF. The CDR3 DNA sequence: TGTGCCAGCTCACCAATTTCCGACAGGGGGTCGGGCGAGCAGTACTTC. V gene TRBV18 combines with J gene TRBJ2-7; the match to TRBD1 covers 9 bases. From germline, CDR1 is KGHSH and CDR2 LQKENI. There are 16 residues in the CDR3. After removal of 2 bases from V and 6 bases from J, the junction contained 11 bases not matched to a gene.

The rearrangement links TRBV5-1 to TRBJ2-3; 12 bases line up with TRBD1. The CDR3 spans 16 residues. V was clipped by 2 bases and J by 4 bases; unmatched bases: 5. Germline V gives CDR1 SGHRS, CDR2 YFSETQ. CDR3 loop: CASSFLRDRGPDTQYF. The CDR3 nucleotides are TGCGCCAGCAGCTTCCTGAGGGACAGGGGGCCAGATACGCAGTATTTT. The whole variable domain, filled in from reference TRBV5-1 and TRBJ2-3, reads KAGVTQTPRYLIKTRGQQVTLSCSPISGHRSVSWYQQTPGQGLQFLFEYFSETQRNKGNFPGRFSGRQFSNSRSEMNVSTLELGDSALYLCASSFLRDRGPDTQYFGPGTRLTVL.

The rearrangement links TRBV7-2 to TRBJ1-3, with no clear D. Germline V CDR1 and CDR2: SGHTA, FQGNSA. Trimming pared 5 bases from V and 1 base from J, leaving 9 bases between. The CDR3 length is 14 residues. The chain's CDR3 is CASSPLVSGNTIYF. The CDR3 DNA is TGTGCCAGCAGCCCCTTGGTTTCTGGAAACACCATATATTTT.

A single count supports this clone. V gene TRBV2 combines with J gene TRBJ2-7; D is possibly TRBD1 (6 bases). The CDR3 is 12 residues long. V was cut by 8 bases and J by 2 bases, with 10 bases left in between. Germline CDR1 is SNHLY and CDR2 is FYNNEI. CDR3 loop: CASQGYPYEQYF. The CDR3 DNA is TGTGCCAGCCAGGGGTACCCCTACGAGCAGTACTTC.

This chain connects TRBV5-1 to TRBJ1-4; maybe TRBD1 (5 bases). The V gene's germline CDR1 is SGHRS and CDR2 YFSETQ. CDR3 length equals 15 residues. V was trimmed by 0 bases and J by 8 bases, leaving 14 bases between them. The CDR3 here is CASSLEGRATEKLFF. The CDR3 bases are TGCGCCAGCAGCTTGGAGGGCAGGGCGACCGAAAAACTGTTTTTT.

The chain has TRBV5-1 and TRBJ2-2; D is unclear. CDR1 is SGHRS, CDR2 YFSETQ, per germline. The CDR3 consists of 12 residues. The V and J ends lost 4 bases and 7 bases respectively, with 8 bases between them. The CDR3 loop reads CASSPEGGELFF. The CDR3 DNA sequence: TGCGCCAGCAGCCCCGAAGGCGGGGAGCTGTTTTTT.

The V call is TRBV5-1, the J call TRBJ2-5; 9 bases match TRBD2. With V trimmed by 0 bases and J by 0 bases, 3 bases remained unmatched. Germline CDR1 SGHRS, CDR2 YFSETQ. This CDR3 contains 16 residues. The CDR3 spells CASSLGLAAYQETQYF. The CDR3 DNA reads TGCGCCAGCAGCTTGGGACTAGCGGCATACCAAGAGACCCAGTACTTC.

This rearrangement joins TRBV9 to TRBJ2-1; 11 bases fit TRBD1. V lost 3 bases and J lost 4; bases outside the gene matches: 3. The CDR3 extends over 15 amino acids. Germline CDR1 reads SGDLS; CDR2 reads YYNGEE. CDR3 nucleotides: TGTGCCAGCAGCGCGGACAGGGGGCAATACAATGAGCAGTTCTTC. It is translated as CASSADRGQYNEQFF.

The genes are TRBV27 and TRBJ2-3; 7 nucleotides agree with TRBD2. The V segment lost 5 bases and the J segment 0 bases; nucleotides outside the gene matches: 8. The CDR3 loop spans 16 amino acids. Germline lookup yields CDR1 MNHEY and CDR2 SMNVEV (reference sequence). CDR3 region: CASSQQAGSSTDTQYF. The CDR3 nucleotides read TGTGCCAGCAGTCAACAAGCGGGGAGTAGCACAGATACGCAGTATTTT.

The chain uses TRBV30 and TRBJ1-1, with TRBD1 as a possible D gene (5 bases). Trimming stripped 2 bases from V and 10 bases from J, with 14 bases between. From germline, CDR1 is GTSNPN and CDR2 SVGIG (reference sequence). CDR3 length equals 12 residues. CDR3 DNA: TGTGCCTGGAGTCGTTGGGGTGGGGGAGCTTTCTTT. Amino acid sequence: CAWSRWGGGAFF.

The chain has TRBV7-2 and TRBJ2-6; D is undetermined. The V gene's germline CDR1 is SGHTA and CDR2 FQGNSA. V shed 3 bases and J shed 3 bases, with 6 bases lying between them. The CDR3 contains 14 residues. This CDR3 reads CASSLGSGANVLTF. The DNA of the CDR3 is TGTGCCAGCAGCTTGGGTAGTGGGGCCAACGTCCTGACTTTC.

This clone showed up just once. Written as DNA, the CDR3 is TGTGCCAGCTCACCCAGTCAGGCAGTAAACGGCTACGAGCAGTACTTC. Translation gives CASSPSQAVNGYEQYF. The chain is built from TRBV18 and TRBJ2-7; D is uncertain. The CDR3 extends over 16 amino acids. Trimming removed 3 bases from V and 3 bases from J, with 18 bases in between. Germline values: CDR1 KGHSH, CDR2 LQKENI.

This CDR3 reads CASRPQGNTGELFF. In DNA form, the CDR3 reads TGCGCCAGCAGGCCGCAGGGAAACACCGGGGAGCTGTTTTTT. The genes are TRBV5-1 and TRBJ2-2, with a possible D match to TRBD1 (5 bases). Trimming pared 5 bases from V and 2 bases from J, leaving 10 bases between. The length of the CDR3 is 14 residues. Germline-derived CDR1 and CDR2 are SGHRS and YFSETQ.

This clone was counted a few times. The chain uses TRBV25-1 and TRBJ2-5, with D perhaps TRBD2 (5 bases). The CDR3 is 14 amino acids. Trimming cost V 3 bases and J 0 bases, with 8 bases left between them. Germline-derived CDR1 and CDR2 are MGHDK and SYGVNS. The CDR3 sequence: CASSDRGYQETQYF. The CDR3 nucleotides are TGTGCCAGCAGTGACCGGGGTTACCAAGAGACCCAGTACTTC.

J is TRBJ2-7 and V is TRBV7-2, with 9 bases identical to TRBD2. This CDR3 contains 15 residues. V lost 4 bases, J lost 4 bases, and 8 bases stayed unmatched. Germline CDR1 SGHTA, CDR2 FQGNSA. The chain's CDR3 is CASSSPGRGGYEQYF. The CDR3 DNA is TGTGCCAGCAGCTCCCCTGGGCGGGGGGGATACGAGCAGTACTTC.

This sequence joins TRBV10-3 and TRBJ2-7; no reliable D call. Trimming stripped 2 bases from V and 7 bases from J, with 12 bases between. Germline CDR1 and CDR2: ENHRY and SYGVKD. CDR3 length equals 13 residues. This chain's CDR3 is CAISEGPPVEQYF. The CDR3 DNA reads TGTGCCATCAGTGAGGGACCGCCGGTGGAGCAGTACTTC.

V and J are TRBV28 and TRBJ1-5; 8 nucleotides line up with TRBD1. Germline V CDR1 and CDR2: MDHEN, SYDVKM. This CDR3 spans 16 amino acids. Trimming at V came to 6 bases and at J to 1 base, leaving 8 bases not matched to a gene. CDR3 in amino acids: CASSPSTGVSNQPQHF. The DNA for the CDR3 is TGTGCCAGCAGCCCTTCGACAGGGGTCAGCAATCAGCCCCAGCATTTT.

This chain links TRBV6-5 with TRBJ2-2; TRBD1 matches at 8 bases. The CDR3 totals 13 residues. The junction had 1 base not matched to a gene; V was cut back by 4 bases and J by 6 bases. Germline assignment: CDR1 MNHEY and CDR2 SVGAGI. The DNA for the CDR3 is TGTGCCAGCAGTTCACAGGGGGCCGGGGAGCTGTTTTTT. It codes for CASSSQGAGELFF.

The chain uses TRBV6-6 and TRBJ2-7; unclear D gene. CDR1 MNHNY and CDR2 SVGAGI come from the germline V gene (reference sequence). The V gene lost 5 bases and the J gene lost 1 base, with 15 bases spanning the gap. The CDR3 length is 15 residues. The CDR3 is CASSLGPTPSYEQYF. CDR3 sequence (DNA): TGTGCCAGCAGTCTAGGCCCCACCCCATCCTACGAGCAGTACTTC.

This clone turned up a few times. The CDR3, as DNA: TGTGCAAGTCGCACACATAACTATGGCTACACCTTC. Protein product: CASRTHNYGYTF. The chain joins TRBV12-2 to TRBJ1-2; TRBD1 was called by the table and not checked on the DNA. TRBV12-2 corresponds to a pseudogene. CDR3 size: 12 residues.

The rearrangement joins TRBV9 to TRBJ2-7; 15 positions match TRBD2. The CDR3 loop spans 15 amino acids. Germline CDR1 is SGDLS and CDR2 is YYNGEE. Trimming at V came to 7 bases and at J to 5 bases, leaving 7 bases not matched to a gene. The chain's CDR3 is CASGGLAGGLDEQYF. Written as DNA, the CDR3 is TGTGCCAGCGGGGGACTAGCGGGAGGCCTAGACGAGCAGTACTTC.

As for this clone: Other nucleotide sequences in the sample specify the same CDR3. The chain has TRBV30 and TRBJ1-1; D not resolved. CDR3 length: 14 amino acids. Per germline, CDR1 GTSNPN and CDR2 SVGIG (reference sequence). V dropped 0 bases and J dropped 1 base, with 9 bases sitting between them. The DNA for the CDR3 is TGTGCCTGGAGTGTACTCCGGGGGAACACTGAAGCTTTCTTT. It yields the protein CAWSVLRGNTEAFF.

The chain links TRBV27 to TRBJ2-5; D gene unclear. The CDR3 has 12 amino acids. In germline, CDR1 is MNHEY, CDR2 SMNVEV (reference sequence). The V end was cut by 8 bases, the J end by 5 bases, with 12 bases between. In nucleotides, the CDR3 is TGTGCCAGCGGTCTCCCTTGGGAGACCCAGTACTTC. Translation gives CASGLPWETQYF.

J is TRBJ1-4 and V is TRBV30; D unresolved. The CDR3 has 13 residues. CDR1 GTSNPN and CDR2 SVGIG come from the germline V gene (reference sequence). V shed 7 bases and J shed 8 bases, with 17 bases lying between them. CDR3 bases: TGTGCCTTATCTGGGGATGTGAGGGAAAAACTGTTTTTT. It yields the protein CALSGDVREKLFF.

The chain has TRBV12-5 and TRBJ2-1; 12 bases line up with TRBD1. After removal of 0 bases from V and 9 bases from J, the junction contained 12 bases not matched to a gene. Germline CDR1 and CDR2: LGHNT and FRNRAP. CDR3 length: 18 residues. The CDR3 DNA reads TGTGCTAGTGGTTTGGTAGTATGGGACAGGGGGCGATTTGCTGAGCAGTTCTTC. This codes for CASGLVVWDRGRFAEQFF.

CDR3 bases: TGTGCCAGCCGCCGGACTAGTTATCACGAGCAGTACTTC. Its protein product is CASRRTSYHEQYF. The chain links TRBV6-5 to TRBJ2-7; TRBD2 matches at 7 bases. CDR3 length equals 13 residues. Trimming removed 8 bases from V and 5 bases from J; junction bases left unmatched: 9. Germline CDR1 MNHEY, CDR2 SVGAGI.

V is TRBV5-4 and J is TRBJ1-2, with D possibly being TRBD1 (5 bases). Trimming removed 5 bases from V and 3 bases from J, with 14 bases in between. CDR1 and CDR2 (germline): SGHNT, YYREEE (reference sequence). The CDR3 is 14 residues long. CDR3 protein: CASRLNRGDYGYTF. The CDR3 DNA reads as TGTGCCAGCAGGCTTAACCGGGGGGACTATGGCTACACCTTC.

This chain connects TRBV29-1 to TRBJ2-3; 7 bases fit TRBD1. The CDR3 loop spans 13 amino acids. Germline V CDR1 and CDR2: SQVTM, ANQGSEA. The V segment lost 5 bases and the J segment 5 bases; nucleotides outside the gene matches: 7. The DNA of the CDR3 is TGCAGCGTTCCACAGGGGTCGGTAGATACGCAGTATTTT. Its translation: CSVPQGSVDTQYF.

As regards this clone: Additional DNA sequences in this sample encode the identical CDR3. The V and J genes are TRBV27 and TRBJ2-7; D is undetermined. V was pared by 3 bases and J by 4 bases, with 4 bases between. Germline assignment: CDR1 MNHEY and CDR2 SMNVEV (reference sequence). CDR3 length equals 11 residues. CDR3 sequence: CASSLGYEQYF. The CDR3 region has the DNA TGTGCCAGCAGTTTGGGGTACGAGCAGTACTTC.